This is a list of T cell receptor beta chains from one sample in a study of blood T cell repertoires in COVID-19. Some clones are missing from TCRdb's copy, which holds only in-frame ones; the method was immunoSEQ multiplex PCR. Of fewer than 250,000 clones listed, 70% to 90% are singletons. Specimen: peripheral blood. The receptors shown here come from a man aged 30-40 years with COVID-19, enrolled during active disease. The CDR3 runs from the conserved cysteine through the conserved F or W. Fields, in order: clone size, V gene, D gene, J gene, CDR3 length, CDR3 DNA, CDR3 protein. A D gene is named only where the DNA matches it firmly. The size entry is marked missing in some rows and otherwise reads once, few, many or a size class.

clone size: -; V gene: TRBV7-7; D gene: -; J gene: TRBJ1-1; CDR3 length: 13; CDR3 DNA: TGTGCCAGCAGCTTAGCGTTGGGGAGCGAAGCTTTCTTT; CDR3 protein: CASSLALGSEAFF
clone size: -; V gene: TRBV7-9; D gene: -; J gene: TRBJ1-6; CDR3 length: 14; CDR3 DNA: TGTGCCAGCAGCTTAGGGGACTTTAATTCACCCCTCCACTTT; CDR3 protein: CASSLGDFNSPLHF
clone size: -; V gene: TRBV12-3/TRBV12-4; D gene: -; J gene: TRBJ2-4; CDR3 length: 13; CDR3 DNA: TGTGCCAGCAGTTTAGGGCTCCAAAACATTCAGTACTTC; CDR3 protein: CASSLGLQNIQYF
clone size: -; V gene: TRBV15; D gene: -; J gene: TRBJ2-7; CDR3 length: 16; CDR3 DNA: TGTGCCACCAGCCCTTGGGGGGTTCTGGGCAGCTACGAGCAGTACTTC; CDR3 protein: CATSPWGVLGSYEQYF
clone size: few; V gene: TRBV6-2/TRBV6-3; D gene: TRBD1; J gene: TRBJ1-6; CDR3 length: 12; CDR3 DNA: TGTGCCAGCAGTACCATGACAGGGTTGCTCCACTTT; CDR3 protein: CASSTMTGLLHF
clone size: -; V gene: TRBV5-4; D gene: -; J gene: TRBJ2-1; CDR3 length: 15; CDR3 DNA: TGTGCCAGCAGCTTCCTGCGGGCCGCCTACAATGAGCAGTTCTTC; CDR3 protein: CASSFLRAAYNEQFF
clone size: few; V gene: TRBV11-2; D gene: -; J gene: TRBJ1-2; CDR3 length: 14; CDR3 DNA: TGTGCCAGCAGCTTAGACTCCGGGGATCATGGCTACACCTTC; CDR3 protein: CASSLDSGDHGYTF
clone size: -; V gene: TRBV30; D gene: TRBD1; J gene: TRBJ2-7; CDR3 length: 12; CDR3 DNA: TGTGCCTGGGACAGGGTAGCCGGCGAGCAGTACTTC; CDR3 protein: CAWDRVAGEQYF
clone size: -; V gene: TRBV27; D gene: -; J gene: TRBJ2-7; CDR3 length: 13; CDR3 DNA: TGTGCCAGCAGTTTGTCAGAAACCTACGAGCAGTACTTC; CDR3 protein: CASSLSETYEQYF
clone size: -; V gene: TRBV5-1; D gene: -; J gene: TRBJ1-3; CDR3 length: 16; CDR3 DNA: TGCGCCAGCAGGTTCCTCAGAGGGGGTGTTGGAAACACCATATATTTT; CDR3 protein: CASRFLRGGVGNTIYF
clone size: -; V gene: TRBV4-1; D gene: -; J gene: TRBJ1-4; CDR3 length: 15; CDR3 DNA: TGCGCCAGCAGCCAAGTATACGGTCCTAATGAAAAACTGTTTTTT; CDR3 protein: CASSQVYGPNEKLFF